These 27 T cell receptor beta chains were all obtained from the same sample, sequenced in a study of blood T cell repertoires in COVID-19. Produced via immunoSEQ multiplex PCR; TCRdb's table is partial and in-frame only. The sample has approximately 150,000 clones, about 80% seen once. Sequencing was carried out using PBMCs or T cells enriched from blood (not recorded which). These receptors originate from a middle-aged man with acute COVID-19.

The V gene is TRBV28, the J gene TRBJ2-7, with D maybe TRBD1 (5 bases). The V gene's germline CDR1 is MDHEN and CDR2 SYDVKM. The CDR3 covers 14 residues. With 5 bases removed from V and 5 bases from J, the gap between germline ends came to 16 bases. The chain's CDR3 is CASSTRQPLHEQYF. The CDR3 bases are TGTGCCAGCAGTACGCGACAGCCTCTCCACGAGCAGTACTTC. The complete variable domain, with remaining parts taken from reference TRBV28 and TRBJ2-7, reads DVKVTQSSRYLVKRTGEKVFLECVQDMDHENMFWYRQDPGLGLRLIYFSYDVKMKEKGDIPEGYSVSREKKERFSLILESASTNQTSMYLCASSTRQPLHEQYFGPGTRLTVT.

The rearrangement links TRBV2 to TRBJ1-1; 7 nucleotides align to TRBD1. The germline V gene has CDR1 SNHLY and CDR2 FYNNEI. The CDR3 length is 13 residues. After removal of 8 bases from V and 1 base from J, the junction contained 4 bases not matched to a gene. Written as DNA, the CDR3 is TGTGCCAGCTCGACAGGGTGGAACACTGAAGCTTTCTTT. Translation gives CASSTGWNTEAFF. Filled out from reference TRBV2 and TRBJ1-1, the complete variable domain reads EPEVTQTPSHQVTQMGQEVILRCVPISNHLYFYWYRQILGQKVEFLVSFYNNEISEKSEIFDDQFSVERPDGSNFTLKIRSTKLEDSAMYFCASSTGWNTEAFFGQGTRLTVV.

J is TRBJ1-2 and V is TRBV3-1 (or the pseudogene TRBV3-2); D gene unclear. The CDR3 spans 13 residues. V lost 0 bases, J lost 8 bases, and 10 bases lay in between. The germline gives CDR1 LGHDT, CDR2 YNNKEL (reference sequence). For the CDR3, the DNA is TGTGCCAGCAGCCAAGAAGGGAGTGACGGCTACACCTTC. It translates to CASSQEGSDGYTF.

This sequence joins TRBV14 and TRBJ2-1, with D possibly matching TRBD1 (7 bases). The V end was cut by 2 bases, the J end by 5 bases, with 22 bases between. CDR3 length: 18 residues. The germline CDR1 and CDR2 sequences are SGHDN and FVKESK. The chain's CDR3 is CASSQYGGDSDLNNEQFF. The CDR3 nucleotides are TGTGCCAGCAGCCAATATGGAGGGGACAGCGACCTTAACAATGAGCAGTTCTTC.

The CDR3 here is CASSFGQTEAFF. CDR3 DNA: TGTGCCAGCAGTTTTGGGCAGACTGAAGCTTTCTTT. This chain connects TRBV12-3 or TRBV12-4 to TRBJ1-1; D unclear. V was shortened by 3 bases and J by 5 bases, with 7 bases between the two germline ends. This CDR3 comprises 12 residues.

This chain connects TRBV12-3 or TRBV12-4 to TRBJ2-7; 12 bases line up with TRBD1. V dropped 9 bases and J dropped 7; count of bases not matched to a gene: 7. This CDR3 region has 13 residues. The CDR3: CASTGTGGKEQYF. CDR3 DNA: TGTGCCAGTACCGGGACAGGGGGCAAAGAGCAGTACTTC.

The chain is built from TRBV19 and TRBJ1-1; TRBD1 is a possible D gene (5 bases). The CDR3 runs to 13 residues. The V and J ends lost 8 bases and 0 bases respectively, with 10 bases between them. The germline gives CDR1 LNHDA, CDR2 SQIVND (reference sequence). The CDR3 spells CASSGTLNTEAFF. The CDR3, as DNA: TGTGCCAGTTCCGGGACTCTGAACACTGAAGCTTTCTTT.

Written as DNA, the CDR3 is TGTGCCAGCAAGGCGGGGATGGGCTCCTACAATGAGCAGTTCTTC. This sequence encodes CASKAGMGSYNEQFF. The chain employs TRBV28 and TRBJ2-1, with D tentatively TRBD2 (6 bases). Germline values: CDR1 MDHEN, CDR2 SYDVKM. The CDR3 is made up of 15 amino acids. The V end lost 7 bases, the J end lost 0 bases, and 13 bases lay between the germline ends.

V usage is TRBV19 and J usage is TRBJ1-5; D may be TRBD1 (5 bases). This CDR3 comprises 13 residues. CDR1 and CDR2 from the germline V gene are LNHDA and SQIVND (reference sequence). Trimming left V 6 bases short and J 7 bases short, with 13 bases between. The CDR3 here is CASRRTRGQPQHF. CDR3 coding DNA: TGTGCCAGTAGACGGACACGGGGGCAGCCCCAGCATTTT.

The chain is built from TRBV12-3 or TRBV12-4 and TRBJ1-4, with D unresolved. The CDR3 is made up of 13 amino acids. The V gene lost 8 bases and the J gene lost 7 bases, with 14 bases spanning the gap. CDR3: CASGTEKGEKLFF. The CDR3 DNA is TGTGCCAGCGGCACAGAGAAAGGTGAAAAACTGTTTTTT.

This clone has only a few counts. The J gene is TRBJ1-5, the V gene TRBV28; 10 bases line up with TRBD1. Germline CDR1 is MDHEN and CDR2 is SYDVKM. This CDR3 comprises 15 residues. J gave up 7 bases and V 4 bases, and 7 bases lay outside the gene matches. CDR3 sequence: CASSSLTGGGQPQHF. For the CDR3, the DNA is TGTGCCAGCAGTTCCCTGACAGGGGGCGGGCAGCCCCAGCATTTT.

The chain uses TRBV5-1 and TRBJ1-4, with no clear D. Germline CDR1 and CDR2: SGHRS and YFSETQ. CDR3 length: 13 residues. V dropped 0 bases and J dropped 7 bases, with 7 bases sitting between them. CDR3 sequence (DNA): TGCGCCAGCAGCTTGGGGACTTTTGAAAAACTGTTTTTT. Protein sequence: CASSLGTFEKLFF.

The DNA of the CDR3 is TGTGCCAGCGAACACAGGGGGGGGCTAGCGGAGATTTACGAGCAGTACTTC. Translation gives CASEHRGGLAEIYEQYF. The rearrangement uses TRBV6-4 and TRBJ2-7, with a tentative D call TRBD1 (8 bases). The germline CDR1 and CDR2 sequences are MRHNA and SNTAGT. Trimming removed 8 bases at V and 4 bases at J, with 27 bases between. This CDR3 spans 17 amino acids.

In nucleotides, the CDR3 is TGTGCTAGTGGTTTGGCTCAGGGGGAAGAGGGCAATCAGCCCCAGCATTTT. It yields the protein CASGLAQGEEGNQPQHF. This rearrangement joins TRBV12-5 to TRBJ1-5; TRBD1 matches at 7 bases. The CDR3 covers 17 residues. The germline V gene encodes CDR1 LGHNT and CDR2 FRNRAP. V lost 1 base and J lost 2; bases outside the gene matches: 8.

The genes are TRBV12-5 and TRBJ2-5; D is ambiguous. CDR1 and CDR2 from the germline V gene are LGHNT and FRNRAP. The CDR3 consists of 13 residues. V lost 4 bases, J lost 5 bases, and 11 bases lay in between. For the CDR3, the DNA is TGTGCTAGTGGTTCCCCTAGAGACGAGACCCAGTACTTC. Encoded protein: CASGSPRDETQYF.

This chain links TRBV30 with TRBJ1-5, with D unresolved. The CDR3 loop spans 13 amino acids. V dropped 0 bases and J dropped 3 bases, with 6 bases sitting between them. Germline V gene data show CDR1 as GTSNPN and CDR2 as SVGIG (reference sequence). The CDR3 spells CAWSVQINQPQHF. The CDR3 DNA is TGTGCCTGGAGTGTTCAGATCAATCAGCCCCAGCATTTT.

The chain combines TRBV11-3 with TRBJ2-7; 8 nucleotides align to TRBD2. Germline V gives CDR1 SGHNT, CDR2 YENEEA. V shed 5 bases and J 0 bases; nucleotides not matched to a gene: 3. The CDR3 runs to 14 residues. CDR3 DNA sequence: TGTGCCAGCAGCCATAGCGGGAACTCCTACGAGCAGTACTTC. Its translation: CASSHSGNSYEQYF. Based on the CDR3 plus reference TRBV11-3 and TRBJ2-7, the full variable domain is EAGVVQSPRYKIIEKKQPVAFWCNPISGHNTLYWYLQNLGQGPELLIRYENEEAVDDSQLPKDRFSAERLKGVDSTLKIQPAELGDSAVYLCASSHSGNSYEQYFGPGTRLTVT.

The rearrangement uses TRBV30 and TRBJ2-2; maybe TRBD2 (7 bases). The germline CDR1 and CDR2 sequences are GTSNPN and SVGIG (reference sequence). With 8 bases removed from V and 6 bases from J, the gap between germline ends came to 13 bases. The CDR3 consists of 12 residues. The CDR3 is CAEVRGPGELFF. The DNA of the CDR3 is TGTGCCGAAGTGCGGGGGCCCGGGGAGCTGTTTTTT.

The CDR3 DNA is TGTGCCAGCTCACCGGGACTGGGGGACCGCGAGCAGTACTTC. Its protein product is CASSPGLGDREQYF. This rearrangement joins TRBV18 to TRBJ2-7, with D possibly TRBD2 on 6 matching bases. Trimming shortened V by 3 bases and J by 6 bases, and 15 bases separated the two germline ends. Germline V gene lookup returns CDR1 KGHSH and CDR2 LQKENI. This CDR3 spans 14 amino acids.

J is TRBJ1-1 and V is TRBV10-3, with TRBD1 as a possible D gene (6 bases). Germline CDR1 ENHRY, CDR2 SYGVKD. V shed 0 bases and J shed 0 bases, with 11 bases lying between them. The CDR3 totals 16 residues. This CDR3 reads CAISESRGTMNTEAFF. The CDR3 region has the DNA TGTGCCATCAGTGAGTCGAGGGGGACCATGAACACTGAAGCTTTCTTT.

This sequence joins TRBV29-1 and TRBJ1-1, with D maybe TRBD1 (6 bases). The CDR3 extends over 16 amino acids. Germline loops: CDR1 SQVTM, CDR2 ANQGSEA. V dropped 1 base and J dropped 1 base, with 16 bases sitting between them. The CDR3 spells CSVEGEGGVPNTEAFF. The CDR3 DNA follows: TGCAGCGTTGAAGGGGAGGGGGGCGTTCCGAACACTGAAGCTTTCTTT.

The rearrangement joins TRBV5-1 to TRBJ1-2, with 9 bases lining up with TRBD1. V was clipped by 4 bases and J by 2 bases; unmatched bases: 3. This CDR3 has 14 residues. The germline V gene has CDR1 SGHRS and CDR2 YFSETQ. CDR3 sequence reads: CASSPDRGNYGYTF. Written as DNA, the CDR3 is TGCGCCAGCAGCCCCGACAGGGGGAACTATGGCTACACCTTC.

The chain has TRBV19 and TRBJ1-1; TRBD1 is a possible D gene (5 bases). Germline V gene sequence: CDR1 LNHDA, CDR2 SQIVND (reference sequence). This CDR3 region has 16 residues. V was cut by 3 bases and J by 4 bases, with 18 bases left in between. CDR3 loop: CASSINRLTSITEAFF. The CDR3 region has the DNA TGTGCCAGTAGTATCAACAGGTTGACAAGCATCACTGAAGCTTTCTTT.

The chain is built from TRBV29-1 and TRBJ1-2, with 9 nucleotides matching TRBD1. V lost 8 bases and J lost 3; bases outside the gene matches: 7. Germline CDR1 SQVTM, CDR2 ANQGSEA. The CDR3 runs 13 residues. The CDR3 loop is CSSAQGADYGYTF. In DNA form, the CDR3 reads TGCAGCTCTGCACAGGGGGCAGACTATGGCTACACCTTC.

The chain employs TRBV7-3 and TRBJ2-1, with 10 bases identical to TRBD2. CDR1 is SGHTA, CDR2 FQGTGA, per germline. Trimming removed 4 bases from V and 6 bases from J; junction bases left unmatched: 6. The CDR3 sequence is 15 residues long. The CDR3 is CASSSSLAGGNEQFF. The CDR3 coding sequence is TGTGCCAGCAGCTCTAGTTTAGCGGGAGGCAATGAGCAGTTCTTC. The variable domain in full, completed from reference TRBV7-3 and TRBJ2-1, reads GAGVSQTPSNKVTEKGKYVELRCDPISGHTALYWYRQSLGQGPEFLIYFQGTGAADDSGLPNDRFFAVRPEGSVSTLKIQRTERGDSAVYLCASSSSLAGGNEQFFGPGTRLTVL.

The genes are TRBV7-2 and TRBJ1-4; tentatively, D is TRBD1 (5 bases). This CDR3 has 16 residues. From germline, CDR1 is SGHTA and CDR2 FQGNSA. V gave up 1 base and J gave up 3 bases, with 12 bases separating them. The CDR3 sequence is CASSLVWGPANEKLFF. Written as DNA, the CDR3 is TGTGCCAGCAGCTTAGTTTGGGGCCCGGCTAATGAAAAACTGTTTTTT. Variable domain in full (rest from reference TRBV7-2 and TRBJ1-4): GAGVSQSPSNKVTEKGKDVELRCDPISGHTALYWYRQSLGQGLEFLIYFQGNSAPDKSGLPSDRFSAERTGGSVSTLTIQRTQQEDSAVYLCASSLVWGPANEKLFFGSGTQLSVL.

Only a few counts were recorded for this clone. The chain is built from TRBV20-1 and TRBJ1-5; TRBD1 matches 7 bases. J gave up 7 bases and V 3 bases, and 9 bases lay outside the gene matches. The CDR3 loop spans 14 amino acids. Germline values: CDR1 DFQATT, CDR2 SNEGSKA (reference sequence). The CDR3, as DNA: TGCAGTGCTAGTCCCGACAGGGCGGACCAGCCCCAGCATTTT. It codes for CSASPDRADQPQHF.